The 21 T cell receptor beta chains below come from one sample, sequenced in a study of shared clonotypes between healthy human individuals. CD45RO-negative, CCR7-positively selected cells formed the naive CD8 fraction, excluding terminally differentiated effector memory CD45RA+ cells. Only in-frame clones appear in the TCRdb table, and some are missing; sequencing was by immunoSEQ multiplex PCR. The sample contains some 2.1 million clones, approximately 94% of which appear only once. The sample was naive CD8+ T cells sorted from blood. These TCRs come from a man aged 18 to 35 in good health.

The rearrangement joins TRBV7-9 to TRBJ1-1; D unresolved. V dropped 0 bases and J dropped 2 bases, with 16 bases sitting between them. The CDR3 sequence is 17 residues long. CDR1 and CDR2 (germline): SEHNR, FQNEAQ (reference sequence). CDR3 DNA sequence: TGTGCCAGCAGCTTAGCTGAGGATCTGACGCAAAACACTGAAGCTTTCTTT. Amino acids: CASSLAEDLTQNTEAFF. Combining the CDR3 with reference TRBV7-9 and TRBJ1-1 gives the whole variable domain DTGVSQNPRHKITKRGQNVTFRCDPISEHNRLYWYRQTLGQGPEFLTYFQNEAQLEKSRLLSDRFSAERPKGSFSTLEIQRTEQGDSAMYLCASSLAEDLTQNTEAFFGQGTRLTVV.

The chain has TRBV6-1 and TRBJ1-2; 7 nucleotides agree with TRBD1. Germline CDR1 reads MNHNS; CDR2 reads SASEGT. Trimming took 6 bases from V and 0 from J; bases not matched to a gene: 10. The CDR3 is made up of 16 amino acids. The CDR3 loop reads CASSETLQGPNYGYTF. DNA of the CDR3: TGTGCCAGCAGCGAAACCCTACAGGGGCCTAACTATGGCTACACCTTC.

The V gene is TRBV6-5, the J gene TRBJ2-1, with D unresolved. The CDR3 has 14 residues. V dropped 2 bases and J dropped 8 bases, with 13 bases sitting between them. Germline CDR1 is MNHEY and CDR2 is SVGAGI. The CDR3 spells CASSYVSAADEQFF. The CDR3 region has the DNA TGTGCCAGCAGTTACGTTTCTGCCGCGGATGAGCAGTTCTTC.

The gene calls are TRBV6-5 and TRBJ2-7; D might be TRBD1 or TRBD2, each matching 6 bases. Germline values: CDR1 MNHEY, CDR2 SVGAGI. CDR3 length: 14 residues. V was clipped by 2 bases and J by 2 bases, with 10 bases between them. CDR3 protein: CASSYEEGAYEQYF. Here the CDR3 DNA reads TGTGCCAGCAGTTACGAGGAGGGGGCCTACGAGCAGTACTTC.

As regards this clone: The same CDR3 can be traced to other DNA sequences in this sample. This chain links TRBV28 with TRBJ2-3; D may be TRBD1 (6 bases). CDR3 size: 13 residues. V was clipped by 3 bases and J by 3 bases, with 7 bases between them. Per the germline V gene, CDR1 is MDHEN and CDR2 is SYDVKM. CDR3 sequence reads: CASSFRGTDTQYF. As DNA, the CDR3 is TGTGCCAGCAGTTTCAGGGGTACAGATACGCAGTATTTT.

The chain recombines TRBV19 with TRBJ2-1; 10 bases line up with TRBD2. V trimming: 2 bases; J trimming: 14 bases; junction bases outside the gene matches: 9. Germline CDR1 reads LNHDA; CDR2 reads SQIVND (reference sequence). The CDR3 contains 14 residues. The CDR3 coding sequence is TGTGCCAGTAGTATATCCGGACTAGCGGTCTCTGAGTTCTTC. Translation gives CASSISGLAVSEFF.

V is TRBV4-1 and J is TRBJ2-5; D remains unclear. Trimming took 0 bases from V and 4 from J, leaving 12 bases between them. CDR1 and CDR2 (germline): MGHRA, YSYEKL. This CDR3 has 15 amino acids. The CDR3 protein is CASSQDLSVGETQYF. In nucleotides, the CDR3 is TGCGCCAGCAGCCAAGACCTGAGCGTGGGAGAGACCCAGTACTTC.

The rearrangement joins TRBV11-2 to TRBJ2-7; D possibly matches TRBD1 or TRBD2 (7 bases each). This CDR3 region has 14 residues. The germline V and J ends were trimmed by 5 bases and 7 bases, with 18 bases remaining between them. The V gene's germline CDR1 is SGHAT and CDR2 FQNNGV. The CDR3 DNA sequence: TGTGCCAGCAGCACCCCAGGGGGGGCGAATGAGCAGTACTTC. This translates into CASSTPGGANEQYF.

The chain combines TRBV5-6 with TRBJ2-5; D is undetermined. Trimming shortened V by 0 bases and J by 5 bases, and 8 bases separated the two germline ends. The CDR3 extends over 13 amino acids. Germline CDR1 SGHDT, CDR2 YYEEEE. CDR3 nucleotide sequence: TGTGCCAGCAGCTTGGTTCCGGGCGAGACCCAGTACTTC. This encodes CASSLVPGETQYF.

CDR3 residues: CASSWTSVLDTQYF. In DNA, the CDR3 is TGTGCCAGCAGCTGGACTAGCGTATTAGATACGCAGTATTTT. The chain has TRBV2 and TRBJ2-3; 9 bases are shared with TRBD2. Germline V lookup: CDR1 SNHLY, CDR2 FYNNEI. V gave up 6 bases and J gave up 5 bases; unmatched junction bases: 6. The CDR3 runs 14 residues.

The chain combines TRBV4-1 with TRBJ2-2, with D perhaps being TRBD1 or TRBD2 (5 bases each). Germline loops: CDR1 MGHRA, CDR2 YSYEKL. CDR3 length: 16 residues. V gave up 5 bases and J gave up 0 bases, with 13 bases separating them. The chain's CDR3 is CASSSYGAANTGELFF. CDR3 nucleotides: TGCGCCAGCAGCTCCTACGGGGCGGCGAACACCGGGGAGCTGTTTTTT.

This chain connects TRBV5-4 to TRBJ2-7, with 9 bases lining up with TRBD1. Per the germline V gene, CDR1 is SGHNT and CDR2 is YYREEE (reference sequence). Trimming took 2 bases from V and 1 from J; bases not matched to a gene: 7. This CDR3 has 16 amino acids. The CDR3 DNA is TGTGCCAGCAGCTTCGAGGGCGGGACAGGGTCCTACGAGCAGTACTTC. Translated: CASSFEGGTGSYEQYF.

V gene TRBV7-9 combines with J gene TRBJ2-2; TRBD2 agrees at 12 bases. The germline V gene has CDR1 SEHNR and CDR2 FQNEAQ (reference sequence). V lost 4 bases to trimming and J lost 8 bases; unmatched junction nucleotides: 8. This CDR3 comprises 16 residues. The CDR3 DNA follows: TGTGCCAGCAGCTCCGAACTAGCGGGAGGTGAGGGGGAGCTGTTTTTT. The encoded protein is CASSSELAGGEGELFF.

The gene calls are TRBV2 and TRBJ2-5, with TRBD1 identical over 8 bases. Germline trimming cut 6 bases from V and 4 bases from J; bases unmatched to any gene: 7. The CDR3 is 14 residues long. CDR1 and CDR2 from the germline V gene are SNHLY and FYNNEI. The CDR3, as DNA: TGTGCCAGCAGGAGGGCAGGGGGCTTAGAGACCCAGTACTTC. Its translation: CASRRAGGLETQYF.

Of note for this clone: A read error is likely here: a far larger clone is one base away. This sample includes further DNA sequences coding for the same CDR3. This chain uses TRBV27 with TRBJ1-1; D perhaps matches TRBD1 (6 bases). The CDR3 runs 13 residues. From germline, CDR1 is MNHEY and CDR2 SMNVEV (reference sequence). With 6 bases removed from V and 1 base from J, the gap between germline ends came to 9 bases. CDR3 nucleotide sequence: TGTGCCAGCAGCCTAGGGGGGAACACTGAAGCTTTCTTT. Translating it yields CASSLGGNTEAFF.

The chain recombines TRBV9 with TRBJ2-1; unclear D gene. Per the germline V gene, CDR1 is SGDLS and CDR2 is YYNGEE. The ends were cut back, 0 bases at V and 5 bases at J, with 12 bases in the middle. This CDR3 is 15 amino acids long. The CDR3 region has the DNA TGTGCCAGCAGCGTAGAGGCTAGTCCCAACAATGAGCAGTTCTTC. Protein sequence: CASSVEASPNNEQFF.

This clone came up once. This chain connects TRBV11-2 to TRBJ2-3, with TRBD1 identical over 8 bases. Looked up from germline, CDR1 is SGHAT and CDR2 is FQNNGV. This CDR3 is 15 amino acids long. The junction had 4 bases not matched to a gene; V was cut back by 5 bases and J by 0 bases. This chain's CDR3 is CASSHRGASTDTQYF. The CDR3 DNA sequence: TGTGCCAGCAGCCACAGGGGGGCGAGCACAGATACGCAGTATTTT.

V usage is TRBV5-1 and J usage is TRBJ1-1, with D hard to call. In germline, CDR1 is SGHRS, CDR2 YFSETQ. V lost 0 bases, J lost 0 bases, and 9 bases lay in between. The CDR3 runs 15 residues. CDR3 sequence (DNA): TGCGCCAGCAGCTTGGACCTGGGGATGAACACTGAAGCTTTCTTT. It is translated as CASSLDLGMNTEAFF.

V usage is TRBV6-5 and J usage is TRBJ2-7; 8 bases are shared with TRBD2. Trimming took 0 bases from V and 0 from J; bases not matched to a gene: 4. CDR1 is MNHEY, CDR2 SVGAGI, per germline. CDR3 size: 16 residues. Here the CDR3 reads CASSYSTSASSYEQYF. Here the CDR3 DNA reads TGTGCCAGCAGTTACTCGACTAGCGCAAGCTCCTACGAGCAGTACTTC.

This clone is a singleton in its sample. The rearrangement uses TRBV7-9 and TRBJ2-5, with D perhaps matching TRBD1 or TRBD2 (5 bases each). The germline V gene encodes CDR1 SEHNR and CDR2 FQNEAQ (reference sequence). This CDR3 spans 13 amino acids. The V end was cut by 7 bases, the J end by 7 bases, with 16 bases between. The CDR3 protein is CASTRDADPTQYF. The CDR3 DNA reads TGTGCCAGCACCCGGGACGCCGACCCGACCCAGTACTTC.

The CDR3 sequence is CSVEMGMTSGGYEQYF. The CDR3 DNA is TGCAGCGTTGAAATGGGGATGACTAGCGGGGGGTACGAGCAGTACTTC. The chain uses TRBV29-1 and TRBJ2-7; 13 bases map to TRBD2. V shed 2 bases and J 4 bases; nucleotides not matched to a gene: 8. Per the germline V gene, CDR1 is SQVTM and CDR2 is ANQGSEA. This CDR3 has 16 amino acids.